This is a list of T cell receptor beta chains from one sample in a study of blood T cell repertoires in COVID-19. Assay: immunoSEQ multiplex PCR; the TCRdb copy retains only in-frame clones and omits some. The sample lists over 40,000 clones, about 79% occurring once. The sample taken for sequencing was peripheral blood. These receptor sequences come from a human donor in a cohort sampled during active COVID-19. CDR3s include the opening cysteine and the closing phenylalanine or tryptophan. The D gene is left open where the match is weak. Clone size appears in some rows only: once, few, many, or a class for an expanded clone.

cdr3_aa: CASREQGGSGELFF
cdr3_nt: TGTGCCAGCAGGGAACAGGGTGGGTCCGGGGAGCTGTTTTTT
v_call: TRBV2
d_call: .
j_call: TRBJ2-2
clone_size: .

cdr3_aa: CAWSALPGTGNQPQHF
cdr3_nt: TGTGCCTGGAGTGCCCTACCCGGGACAGGTAATCAGCCCCAGCATTTT
v_call: TRBV30
d_call: TRBD1
j_call: TRBJ1-5
clone_size: .

cdr3_aa: CASSPPSGRYEQYF
cdr3_nt: TGTGCCAGCAGCCCTCCTAGCGGGAGGTACGAGCAGTACTTC
v_call: TRBV11-3
d_call: TRBD2
j_call: TRBJ2-7
clone_size: .

cdr3_aa: CASKKGNGQRQETQYF
cdr3_nt: TGTGCCAGTAAAAAAGGGAATGGACAGCGTCAAGAGACCCAGTACTTC
v_call: TRBV19
d_call: .
j_call: TRBJ2-5
clone_size: .

cdr3_aa: CASIDSGTGNTEAFF
cdr3_nt: TGTGCCAGCATAGATAGTGGGACAGGGAACACTGAAGCTTTCTTT
v_call: TRBV28
d_call: TRBD1
j_call: TRBJ1-1
clone_size: .

cdr3_aa: CASGRGGVNQPQHF
cdr3_nt: TGTGCCAGCGGCCGAGGGGGGGTCAATCAGCCCCAGCATTTT
v_call: TRBV6-5
d_call: .
j_call: TRBJ1-5
clone_size: .

cdr3_aa: CASSWDYGDGELFF
cdr3_nt: TGTGCCAGCAGCTGGGACTACGGGGACGGGGAGCTGTTTTTT
v_call: TRBV7-3
d_call: TRBD2
j_call: TRBJ2-2
clone_size: .

cdr3_aa: CASTQTGIYNEQFF
cdr3_nt: TGTGCCAGCACCCAAACAGGGATCTACAATGAGCAGTTCTTC
v_call: TRBV7-9
d_call: .
j_call: TRBJ2-1
clone_size: .

cdr3_aa: CASSFSREGEAFF
cdr3_nt: TGTGCCAGCAGCTTTAGTAGGGAGGGTGAAGCTTTCTTT
v_call: TRBV11-3
d_call: .
j_call: TRBJ1-1
clone_size: .

cdr3_aa: CASSPGQGSGANVLTF
cdr3_nt: TGTGCTAGCAGCCCGGGACAGGGCTCTGGGGCCAACGTCCTGACTTTC
v_call: TRBV7-7
d_call: TRBD1
j_call: TRBJ2-6
clone_size: .

cdr3_aa: CAWSDGQSYNSPLHF
cdr3_nt: TGTGCCTGGAGTGACGGACAGAGTTATAATTCACCCCTCCACTTT
v_call: TRBV30
d_call: .
j_call: TRBJ1-6
clone_size: .

cdr3_aa: CASSQDRVARAGEQYF
cdr3_nt: TGCGCCAGCAGCCAAGATCGGGTGGCCAGGGCCGGCGAGCAGTACTTC
v_call: TRBV4-3
d_call: .
j_call: TRBJ2-7
clone_size: .

cdr3_aa: CASSVTSGRGNEQFF
cdr3_nt: TGTGCCAGCAGTGTCACTAGCGGGAGGGGGAATGAGCAGTTCTTC
v_call: TRBV6-4
d_call: TRBD2
j_call: TRBJ2-1
clone_size: .

cdr3_aa: CASSPNRGQGYGYTF
cdr3_nt: TGTGCCAGCAGTCCAAACAGGGGGCAGGGCTATGGCTACACCTTC
v_call: TRBV27
d_call: TRBD1
j_call: TRBJ1-2
clone_size: .

cdr3_aa: CASSLSAGTLNYGYTF
cdr3_nt: TGTGCCAGCAGCTTAAGTGCCGGGACTCTGAACTATGGCTACACCTTC
v_call: TRBV7-2
d_call: .
j_call: TRBJ1-2
clone_size: .

cdr3_aa: CASSLAGAGGYGYTF
cdr3_nt: TGTGCCAGCAGCTTAGCCGGGGCAGGGGGCTATGGCTACACCTTC
v_call: TRBV7-9
d_call: TRBD1
j_call: TRBJ1-2
clone_size: .

cdr3_aa: CASSLTSGTGEQYF
cdr3_nt: TGTGCCAGCAGCCTGACTAGCGGGACTGGAGAGCAGTACTTC
v_call: TRBV7-2
d_call: TRBD2
j_call: TRBJ2-7
clone_size: .

cdr3_aa: CASSADRGANQPQHF
cdr3_nt: TGTGCCAGCAGCGCCGACAGGGGAGCGAATCAGCCCCAGCATTTT
v_call: TRBV7-2
d_call: TRBD1
j_call: TRBJ1-5
clone_size: .

cdr3_aa: CASKREEAYNEQFF
cdr3_nt: TGTGCCAGCAAGCGGGAGGAGGCCTACAATGAGCAGTTCTTC
v_call: TRBV5-4
d_call: TRBD2
j_call: TRBJ2-1
clone_size: .

cdr3_aa: CASGLSSYNEQFF
cdr3_nt: TGTGCCAGCGGACTGTCCTCCTACAATGAGCAGTTCTTC
v_call: TRBV2
d_call: .
j_call: TRBJ2-1
clone_size: .

cdr3_aa: CASSSDRGRVYGYTF
cdr3_nt: TGTGCCAGCAGTTCCGACAGGGGGAGGGTTTATGGCTACACCTTC
v_call: TRBV6-5
d_call: TRBD1
j_call: TRBJ1-2
clone_size: .

cdr3_aa: CATATSGGYEQYF
cdr3_nt: TGTGCCACCGCGACTAGCGGCGGATACGAGCAGTACTTC
v_call: TRBV7-2
d_call: TRBD2
j_call: TRBJ2-7
clone_size: once

cdr3_aa: CASSRFRSGSSDTQYF
cdr3_nt: TGTGCCAGCAGCCGGTTTCGTAGCGGGAGCTCAGATACGCAGTATTTT
v_call: TRBV5-5
d_call: TRBD2
j_call: TRBJ2-3
clone_size: .

cdr3_aa: CASSLRDTEAFF
cdr3_nt: TGTGCCAGCAGCTTACGAGACACTGAAGCTTTCTTT
v_call: TRBV11-2
d_call: .
j_call: TRBJ1-1
clone_size: .